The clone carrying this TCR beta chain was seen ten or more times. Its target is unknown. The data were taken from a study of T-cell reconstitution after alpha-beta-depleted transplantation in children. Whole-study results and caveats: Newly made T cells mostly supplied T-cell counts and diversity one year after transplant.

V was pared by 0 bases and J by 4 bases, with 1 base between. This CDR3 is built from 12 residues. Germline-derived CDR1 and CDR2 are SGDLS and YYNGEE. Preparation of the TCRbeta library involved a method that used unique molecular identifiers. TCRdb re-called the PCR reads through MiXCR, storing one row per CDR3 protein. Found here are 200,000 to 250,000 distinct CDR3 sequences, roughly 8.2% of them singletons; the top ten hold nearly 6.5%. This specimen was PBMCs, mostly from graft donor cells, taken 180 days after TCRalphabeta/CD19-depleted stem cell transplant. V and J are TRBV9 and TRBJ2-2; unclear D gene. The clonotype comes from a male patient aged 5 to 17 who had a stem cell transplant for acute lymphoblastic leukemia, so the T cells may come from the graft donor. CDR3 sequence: CASSVVTGELFF. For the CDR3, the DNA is TGTGCCAGCAGCGTAGTCACCGGGGAGCTGTTTTTT.